A single sample gave rise to the 2 T cell receptor beta chains below, sequenced in a study of Graves' ophthalmopathy and Graves' hyperthyroidism. As the template, RNA transcripts were used to amplify TCR beta CDR3 regions. HTBI primers were employed in first-round RT-PCR, then a second-round multiplex PCR followed. TCRdb re-derived calls from the multiplex PCR reads in MiXCR, one entry per CDR3 protein. The sample records hundreds of thousands of distinct CDR3 sequences, approximately 22% being singletons. The sample consisted of peripheral blood. The receptors come from a woman aged 18-29 years with stable Graves' hyperthyroidism. Some clones in this sample may be carry-over from other donors' samples.

The sample holds many counts of this clonotype. The chain recombines TRBV27 with TRBJ2-7, with D perhaps matching TRBD2 (6 bases). This CDR3 has 16 residues. The V gene lost 0 bases and the J gene lost 3 bases, with 15 bases spanning the gap. Per the germline V gene, CDR1 is MNHEY and CDR2 is SMNVEV (reference sequence). The CDR3 region has the DNA TGTGCCAGCAGTTTATCGATCGGGGGTGGCGACTACGAGCAGTACTTC. Translated: CASSLSIGGGDYEQYF.

This clonotype appeared many times. The junction departs from germline at one end; a sequencing error may be responsible. This CDR3 reads CASSETGTLVF. In nucleotides, the CDR3 is TGTGCCAGCAGTGAGACCGGGACACTGGTCTTC. The V gene is TRBV6-1, the J gene TRBJ2-7, with D maybe TRBD1 (6 bases). The CDR3 has 11 residues. The germline CDR1 and CDR2 sequences are MNHNS and SASEGT.